A single sample gave rise to the 18 T cell receptor beta chains below, sequenced in a study of T cells expressing NK-cell markers. TCRdb derives one entry per CDR3 protein from the 5' RACE reads, leaving out DNA. This sample contains about 410,000 distinct CDR3 sequences. Sample: blood T cells: a sorted CD56 or NKG2C T cell subset, CD4+ or CD8+ T cells, or bulk PBMC T cells (not recorded which). The receptor source for this set is a woman aged 50 to 60 in good health.

The rearrangement links TRBV7-6 to TRBJ2-2; as DNA is missing, the TRBD1 call by TCRdb cannot be tested. The germline V gene has CDR1 SGHVS and CDR2 FNYEAQ. The length of the CDR3 is 17 residues. CDR3 protein: CASSLSWQGGTNGELFF.

The rearrangement joins TRBV12-3 or TRBV12-4 to TRBJ2-2; TCRdb's D gene call, TRBD2, goes unchecked for lack of DNA. This CDR3 spans 17 amino acids. The CDR3 loop reads CASSLGKTSGMGGELFF.

This chain uses TRBV3-1 with TRBJ1-6; TCRdb's D gene call, TRBD1, goes unchecked for lack of DNA. The CDR3 contains 16 residues. In germline, CDR1 is LGHDT, CDR2 YNNKEL (reference sequence). The CDR3 is CASSRQAAGRESPLHF.

This chain uses TRBV5-1 with TRBJ2-2. Germline V gene data show CDR1 as SGHRS and CDR2 as YFSETQ. CDR3 length: 14 residues. This CDR3 reads CASRKGMNTGELFF.

V and J are TRBV10-3 and TRBJ2-3; TCRdb names TRBD1, which stays unverified in the absence of DNA. The CDR3 consists of 15 residues. Germline-derived CDR1 and CDR2 are ENHRY and SYGVKD. The CDR3 region is CAISGLGTGADTQYF.

This chain uses TRBV5-1 with TRBJ2-1; the D call of TRBD2 rests on TCRdb alone, since no DNA is present to check it. CDR1 and CDR2 (germline): SGHRS, YFSETQ. The CDR3 has 15 residues. The chain's CDR3 is CASASGGSGRYEQFF.

The rearrangement uses TRBV12-3 or TRBV12-4 and TRBJ2-3; absent DNA, TCRdb's TRBD2 call cannot be checked. This CDR3 has 17 amino acids. CDR3 protein: CASTTSGTSGRTDTQYF.

The rearrangement links TRBV6-1 to TRBJ2-7; TCRdb calls TRBD1, which cannot be checked without DNA. Germline V gives CDR1 MNHNS, CDR2 SASEGT. The CDR3 contains 14 residues. The CDR3 spells CASSEEGGVGEQYF.

The chain joins TRBV20-1 to TRBJ2-5. There are 14 residues in the CDR3. The germline V gene has CDR1 DFQATT and CDR2 SNEGSKA (reference sequence). The CDR3 sequence is CSARPRRIRETQYF.

J is TRBJ1-5 and V is TRBV6-7; TCRdb's D gene call, TRBD1, goes unchecked for lack of DNA. TRBV6-7 is designated an ORF whose function remains uncertain. This CDR3 region has 16 residues. The CDR3 reads CASSQPADRGNGPQHF.

This chain links TRBV29-1 with TRBJ2-3. The CDR3 has 11 residues. Germline values: CDR1 SQVTM, CDR2 ANQGSEA. CDR3 residues: CSSAHTDTQYF.

This sequence joins TRBV5-8 and TRBJ2-4; TCRdb picks TRBD1, but there is no DNA to check that call. Germline values: CDR1 SGHTS, CDR2 YDEGEE. This CDR3 is built from 15 residues. The CDR3 is CASSGTGPAKNIQYF.

This sequence joins TRBV29-1 and TRBJ1-2; as DNA is missing, the TRBD1 call by TCRdb cannot be tested. Germline-derived CDR1 and CDR2 are SQVTM and ANQGSEA. This CDR3 contains 13 residues. The CDR3 protein is CSVESQGNYGYTF.

CDR3 residues: CASSQEIIGGRAEAFF. This chain links TRBV3-1 with TRBJ1-1; the TCRdb D gene call, TRBD1, has no DNA to confirm it. The germline CDR1 and CDR2 sequences are LGHDT and YNNKEL (reference sequence). CDR3 size: 16 residues. Based on the CDR3 plus reference TRBV3-1 and TRBJ1-1, the full variable domain is DTAVSQTPKYLVTQMGNDKSIKCEQNLGHDTMYWYKQDSKKFLKIMFSYNNKELIINETVPNRFSPKSPDKAHLNLHINSLELGDSAVYFCASSQEIIGGRAEAFFGQGTRLTVV.

The chain combines TRBV27 with TRBJ2-1; the D gene TCRdb calls, TRBD2, cannot be checked with no DNA. CDR3 length: 15 residues. The germline V gene has CDR1 MNHEY and CDR2 SMNVEV (reference sequence). The CDR3 spells CASSSLPVLRFEQFF.

J is TRBJ1-1 and V is TRBV5-1; TCRdb indicates TRBD1, and absent DNA this call remains unverified. CDR3 size: 13 residues. Germline V gene data show CDR1 as SGHRS and CDR2 as YFSETQ. The CDR3 region is CASRAGTNTEAFF.

The genes are TRBV3-1 and TRBJ2-5. CDR3 size: 14 residues. Germline values: CDR1 LGHDT, CDR2 YNNKEL (reference sequence). The CDR3 loop is CASSILGDQETQYF.

V gene TRBV29-1 combines with J gene TRBJ2-1; TCRdb's D gene call, TRBD1, goes unchecked for lack of DNA. This CDR3 is built from 14 residues. Per germline, CDR1 SQVTM and CDR2 ANQGSEA. The CDR3 protein is CSVDPGQGYNEQFF.